The clone carrying this T cell receptor (beta chain) has more than one count but fewer than ten. Antigen: not known. A second PCR, run for roughly 7 to 11 cycles, used a sample-barcoded 5' primer plus a J-beta primer mix. The template-switch adaptor, which had 12 random nucleotides, put a tag on each cDNA molecule. Individual samples furnished no less than 2.5 million CDR3-containing paired-end reads apiece. MiXCR was run by TCRdb on the 5' RACE reads, yielding one entry per CDR3 protein. The sample has 1,800,000 or so distinct CDR3 sequences; around 40% are singletons. The data are from a study of blood T cells in healthy people across ages. Background on the study: Capture via template switching afforded approximately one barcoded beta molecule per two T cells. Study observations and caveats: As age increased, TCR beta diversity per million T cells fell in a roughly linear fashion.

The clonotype was recovered from a human donor in good health. Source material: blood.

In DNA form, the CDR3 reads TGCAGTGCCTTGGGACAGACCCACAATGAGCAGTTCTTC. Encoded protein: CSALGQTHNEQFF. This chain connects TRBV20-1 to TRBJ2-1; 7 bases line up with TRBD1. CDR1 and CDR2 (germline): DFQATT, SNEGSKA (reference sequence). V dropped 6 bases and J dropped 5; count of bases not matched to a gene: 7. The CDR3 has 13 amino acids.